Listed below are T cell receptor beta chains from one sample, sequenced in a study of T cells in Graves' hyperthyroidism and ophthalmopathy. One entry per CDR3 protein, called by TCRdb with MiXCR from the multiplex PCR reads. The sample lists hundreds of thousands of distinct CDR3 sequences, 17% occurring once. Sequencing was performed on blood. The receptors shown here come from a woman in her late teens or twenties with Graves' ophthalmopathy. CDR3s include the opening cysteine and the closing phenylalanine or tryptophan. Each record gives: CDR3 length, V gene, J gene, CDR3 protein.

>11|TRBV7-2|TRBJ1-1
CASSKNSEAFF
>15|TRBV6-2/TRBV6-3|TRBJ2-7
CASSSALAGSYEQYF
>15|TRBV7-8|TRBJ1-1
CASSLAYDGRGEAFF
>12|TRBV30|TRBJ1-1
CAWSGQHPEAFF
>16|TRBV5-1|TRBJ1-2
CASSPPSAHGNYGYTF
>16|TRBV13|TRBJ2-1
CASSPLGTISYNEQFF
>14|TRBV27|TRBJ2-3
CASTLTGLTDTQYF
>16|TRBV7-6|TRBJ2-5
CASSGWTSGGDVTQYF
>18|TRBV7-3|TRBJ2-5
CASSLPLRTGTPQETQYF
>16|TRBV7-2|TRBJ2-3
CASSRLTATPTDTQYF
>16|TRBV13|TRBJ2-1
CASSPQRLAGGDEQFF
>15|TRBV5-6|TRBJ1-6
CASSFAGTGVSPLHF
>16|TRBV7-9|TRBJ2-5
CASSLVHQTGYETQYF
>15|TRBV19|TRBJ1-6
CASSMSWEGGSPLHF
>16|TRBV19|TRBJ2-7
CASSSLAGAIFYEQYF
>16|TRBV11-2|TRBJ2-3
CASSLVGARGTDTQYF
>14|TRBV28|TRBJ2-5
CASSATGRGETQYF
>15|TRBV5-8|TRBJ1-1
CASSSGGSMNTEAFF
>16|TRBV9|TRBJ2-1
CASSVADRVSYNEQFF
>15|TRBV20-1|TRBJ2-3
CSIGLAGGPTDTQYF
>15|TRBV28|TRBJ2-7
CASSLLGQAAYEQYF
>15|TRBV30|TRBJ2-1
CAWSRGPSSYNEQFF
>12|TRBV30|TRBJ1-1
CAWSGGIPEAFF
>13|TRBV28|TRBJ2-2
CASSLVRPGELFF
>15|TRBV6-6|TRBJ1-3
CASSYSTVSGNTIYF
>14|TRBV6-1|TRBJ2-5
CASSEGLDPETQYF
>13|TRBV20-1|TRBJ1-4
CSAFRPETEKLFF
>12|TRBV7-2|TRBJ2-7
CASSYGTAEQYF
>14|TRBV7-9|TRBJ1-2
CASSPEGQVEGYTF
>13|TRBV24-1|TRBJ1-5
CATSDFKDQPQHF
>16|TRBV12-5|TRBJ2-2
CASGLHLTSGTGELFF
>15|TRBV7-9|TRBJ2-1
CASSLEAGSGNEQFF
>13|TRBV12-3/TRBV12-4|TRBJ1-3
CASIPQGGNTIYF
>14|TRBV20-1|TRBJ2-2
CSARVDMNTGEPFF
>14|TRBV20-1|TRBJ2-3
CSARTSGRSDTQYF
>16|TRBV4-1|TRBJ2-1
CASSRTSGFSYNEQFF
>15|TRBV28|TRBJ1-3
CASRLDRDTGNTIYF
>14|TRBV9|TRBJ1-4
CASSKGQDNEKLFF
>11|TRBV24-1|TRBJ2-5
CATSDEGPKYF
>14|TRBV9|TRBJ2-5
CASSVGSGQQTQYF
>14|TRBV27|TRBJ2-1
CASSLNSIYNEQFF
>14|TRBV30|TRBJ1-5
CAWSVAVGNQPQHF
>13|TRBV12-3/TRBV12-4|TRBJ2-2
CASSLVDTGELFF
>15|TRBV27|TRBJ2-2
CASSLSPGGAGELFF
>15|TRBV25-1|TRBJ1-2
CASSEYREGSYGYTF
>15|TRBV5-1|TRBJ2-2
CASSRLDGDTGELFF
>16|TRBV14|TRBJ1-3
CASSQDIRVSGNTIYF
>12|TRBV30|TRBJ2-5
CASSGRQETQYF
>15|TRBV27|TRBJ2-1
CAISGRGTSYNEQFF
>15|TRBV3-1|TRBJ2-4
CASSLQGAPKNIQYF
>16|TRBV14|TRBJ2-1
CASSQDVGQPYNEQFF
>17|TRBV5-1|TRBJ2-7
CASSWAAGAAGGYEQYF
>14|TRBV2|TRBJ1-5
CASSPGTNLLAQHF
>14|TRBV6-1|TRBJ2-3
CASSAGTGAVTQYF
>14|TRBV28|TRBJ1-2
CASSSIWGAGGYTF
>15|TRBV7-9|TRBJ2-3
CASSLPRLLPDTQYF